One TCR beta chain is described in this entry. Its antigen is as yet unknown. An end of the junction does not agree with germline; a read error may underlie this. This CDR3 is built from 15 residues. Germline assignment: CDR1 SGHVS and CDR2 FQNEAQ. Total RNA (around 500 ng) served as template for TCR beta cDNA synthesis primed by a constant-region primer. Libraries of TCR beta came from three nested multiplex PCR rounds with slightly modified ARM-PCR. Each of the first two PCR rounds ran 9 to 11 cycles with TRBV1-TRBV30 forward and C-beta reverse primers. TCRdb re-analysed the multiplex PCR reads in MiXCR, keeping a single row per CDR3 protein. The top ten hold 9% of the sample, which has about 320,000 distinct CDR3 sequences, 60% to 80% seen once. The study extracted blood RNA from unsorted whole blood and also extracted germline DNA. The collection of four milliliters of peripheral blood preceded surgery.

The sample is drawn from a study of tumor-infiltrating lymphocytes in primary liver carcinoma. Study-level results: With p = 0.039, the top-250-clone fraction in tumors significantly exceeded that in blood.

Material: peripheral blood. The J gene is TRBJ2-1, the V gene TRBV7-8; weak D call: TRBD2 (5 bases). The TCR originated in a man between 35 and 55 years old with primary liver carcinoma and hepatitis B virus infection. CDR3 loop: CASNLERSSYNGQFF. The CDR3 region has the DNA TGTGCCAGCAACCTCGAGCGGAGTTCGTACAATGGGCAGTTCTTC.